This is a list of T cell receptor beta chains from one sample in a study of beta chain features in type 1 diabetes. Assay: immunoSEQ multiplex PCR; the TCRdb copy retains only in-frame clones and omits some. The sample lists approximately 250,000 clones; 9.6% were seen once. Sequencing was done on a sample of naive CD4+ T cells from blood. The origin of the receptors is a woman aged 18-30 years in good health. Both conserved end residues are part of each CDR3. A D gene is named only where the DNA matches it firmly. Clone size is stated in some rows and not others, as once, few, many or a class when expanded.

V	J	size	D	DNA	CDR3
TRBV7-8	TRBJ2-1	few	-	TGTGCCAGCAGCACTTTTGCTTACAATGAGCAGTTCTTC	CASSTFAYNEQFF
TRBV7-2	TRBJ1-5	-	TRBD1	TGTGCCAGCAGCTTAGCGTACAGGGGACACAATCAGCCCCAGCATTTT	CASSLAYRGHNQPQHF
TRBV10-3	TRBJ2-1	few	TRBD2	TGTGCCATCAGTGAGAGCAGGACTAGCGTCTCCCTAAGAAATGAGCAGTTCTTC	CAISESRTSVSLRNEQFF
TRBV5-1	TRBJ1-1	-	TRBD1	TGCGCCAGCAGCTTAGGGACAGGGGGGACTGAAGCTTTCTTT	CASSLGTGGTEAFF
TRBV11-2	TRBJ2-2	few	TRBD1	TGTGCCAGCAGCCCCCCAAGGGGGCGGTTGAACACCGGGGAGCTGTTTTTT	CASSPPRGRLNTGELFF
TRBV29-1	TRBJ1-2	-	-	TGCAGCGTTGGTATTTTAGGGGAGGGTCGAGGCTACACCTTC	CSVGILGEGRGYTF
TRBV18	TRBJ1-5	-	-	TGTGCCAGCTCAACCGACACCAATCAGCCCCAGCATTTT	CASSTDTNQPQHF
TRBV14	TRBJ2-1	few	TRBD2	TGTGCCAGCAGCAACTTAGCGGGAGGGTCCCAAAATGAGCAGTTCTTC	CASSNLAGGSQNEQFF
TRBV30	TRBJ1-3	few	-	TGTGCCTGGAGTGTTGGGACAATCTCTGGAAACACCATATATTTT	CAWSVGTISGNTIYF
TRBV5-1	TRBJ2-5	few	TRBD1	TGCGCCAGCAGCTTGGCCGCAGGGACCAGGGGGTCCCAGTACTTC	CASSLAAGTRGSQYF
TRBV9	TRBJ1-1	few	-	TGTGCCAGCAGCCCCATCACCCCGGTGAACACTGAAGCTTTCTTT	CASSPITPVNTEAFF
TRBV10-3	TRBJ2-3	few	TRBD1	TGTGCCATCAACGCCGGACAGGGGGATTTAAATACGCAGTATTTT	CAINAGQGDLNTQYF
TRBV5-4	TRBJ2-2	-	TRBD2	TGTGCCAGCAGCTCTAGCGGGACCTCGAACACCGGGGAGCTGTTTTTT	CASSSSGTSNTGELFF
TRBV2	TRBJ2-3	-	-	TGTGCCACCCGTTCCGGGGCAGATACGCAGTATTTT	CATRSGADTQYF
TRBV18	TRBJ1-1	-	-	TGTGCCAGCTCGGAGAACGAGGACACTGAAGCTTTCTTT	CASSENEDTEAFF